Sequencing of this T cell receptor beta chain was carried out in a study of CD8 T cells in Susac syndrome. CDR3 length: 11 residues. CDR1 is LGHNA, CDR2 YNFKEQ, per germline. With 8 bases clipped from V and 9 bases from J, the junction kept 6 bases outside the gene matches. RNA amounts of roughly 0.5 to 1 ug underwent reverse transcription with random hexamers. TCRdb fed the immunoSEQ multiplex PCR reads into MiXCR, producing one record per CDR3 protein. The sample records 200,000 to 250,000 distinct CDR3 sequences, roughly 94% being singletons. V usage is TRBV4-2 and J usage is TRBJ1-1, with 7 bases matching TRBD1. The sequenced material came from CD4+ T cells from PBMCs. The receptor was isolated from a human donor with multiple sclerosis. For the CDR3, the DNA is TGTGCCAGCGGGGACAGCTATAAAGCTTTCTTT. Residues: CASGDSYKAFF.